The following is a TCR beta chain sequence with its context. The data derive from a study of blood T cell repertoires in COVID-19. Whole-study context: There were acute and convalescent COVID-19 samples, and they came from the United States, Italy and Spain.

TCRdb's copy holds only in-frame clones and misses some; the assay was immunoSEQ multiplex PCR. The table includes approximately 270,000 clones, 91% detected once. Researchers sorted participants into cohorts using their self-reported clinical history. The specimen sequenced was PBMCs or T cells enriched from blood (not recorded which). This receptor was identified in a man aged 35 to 55 who had been exposed to COVID-19.

The CDR3 here is CASSFIRPYNEQFF. DNA of the CDR3: TGTGCCAGCAGCTTCATCAGGCCCTACAATGAGCAGTTCTTC. The J gene is TRBJ2-1, the V gene TRBV7-2, with D unresolved. V lost 3 bases and J lost 2, with 8 bases in between. The CDR3 contains 14 residues. The germline V gene has CDR1 SGHTA and CDR2 FQGNSA.